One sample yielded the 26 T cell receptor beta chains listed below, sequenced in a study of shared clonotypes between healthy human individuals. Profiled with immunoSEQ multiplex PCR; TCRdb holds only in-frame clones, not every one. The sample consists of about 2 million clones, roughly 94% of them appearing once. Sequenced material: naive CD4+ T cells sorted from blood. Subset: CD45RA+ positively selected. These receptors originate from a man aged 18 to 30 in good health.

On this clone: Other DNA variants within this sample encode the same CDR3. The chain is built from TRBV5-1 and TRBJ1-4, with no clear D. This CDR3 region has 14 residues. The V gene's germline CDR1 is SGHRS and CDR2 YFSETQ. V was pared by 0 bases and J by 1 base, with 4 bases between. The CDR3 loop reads CASSLEGTNEKLFF. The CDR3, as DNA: TGCGCCAGCAGCTTGGAGGGAACTAATGAAAAACTGTTTTTT.

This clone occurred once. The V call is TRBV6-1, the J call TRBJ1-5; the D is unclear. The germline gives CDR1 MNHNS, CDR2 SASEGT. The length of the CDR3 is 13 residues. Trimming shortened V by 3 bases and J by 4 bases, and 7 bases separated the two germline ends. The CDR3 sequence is CASSDTTNQPQHF. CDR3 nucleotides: TGTGCCAGCAGTGATACAACAAATCAGCCCCAGCATTTT.

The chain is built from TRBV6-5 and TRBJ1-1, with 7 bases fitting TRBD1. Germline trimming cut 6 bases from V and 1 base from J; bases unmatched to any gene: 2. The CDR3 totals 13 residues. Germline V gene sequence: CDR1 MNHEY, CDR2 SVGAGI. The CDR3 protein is CASSDRENTEAFF. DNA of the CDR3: TGTGCCAGCAGCGACAGGGAGAACACTGAAGCTTTCTTT.

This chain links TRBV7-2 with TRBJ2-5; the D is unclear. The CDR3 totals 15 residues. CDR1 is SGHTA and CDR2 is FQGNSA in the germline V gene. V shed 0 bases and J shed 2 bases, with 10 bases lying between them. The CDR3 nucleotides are TGTGCCAGCAGCTTAGCGCTGGACGGGCAAGAGACCCAGTACTTC. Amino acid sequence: CASSLALDGQETQYF.

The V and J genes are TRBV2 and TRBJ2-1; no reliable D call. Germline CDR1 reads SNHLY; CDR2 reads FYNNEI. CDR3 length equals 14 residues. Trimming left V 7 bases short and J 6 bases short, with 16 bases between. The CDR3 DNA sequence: TGTGCCAGCACAGACACGAAATCGATCAATGAGCAGTTCTTC. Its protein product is CASTDTKSINEQFF.

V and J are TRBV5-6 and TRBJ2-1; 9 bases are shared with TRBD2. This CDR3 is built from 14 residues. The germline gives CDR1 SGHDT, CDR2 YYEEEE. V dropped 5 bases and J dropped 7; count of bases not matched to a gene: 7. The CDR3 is CASRLAGGDNEQFF. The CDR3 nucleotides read TGTGCCAGCAGACTGGCGGGAGGGGATAATGAGCAGTTCTTC.

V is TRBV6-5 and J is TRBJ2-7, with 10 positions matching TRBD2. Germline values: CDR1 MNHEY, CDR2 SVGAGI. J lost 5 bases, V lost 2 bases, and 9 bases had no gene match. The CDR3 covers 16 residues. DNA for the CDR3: TGTGCCAGCAGTTACCTAGCGGGAGCCCAACCTAACGAGCAGTACTTC. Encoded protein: CASSYLAGAQPNEQYF.

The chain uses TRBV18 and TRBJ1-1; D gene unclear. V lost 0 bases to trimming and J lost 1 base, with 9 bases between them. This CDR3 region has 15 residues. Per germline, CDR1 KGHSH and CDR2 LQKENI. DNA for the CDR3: TGTGCCAGCTCACCACCGAGGTCAGCGAACACTGAAGCTTTCTTT. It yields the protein CASSPPRSANTEAFF.

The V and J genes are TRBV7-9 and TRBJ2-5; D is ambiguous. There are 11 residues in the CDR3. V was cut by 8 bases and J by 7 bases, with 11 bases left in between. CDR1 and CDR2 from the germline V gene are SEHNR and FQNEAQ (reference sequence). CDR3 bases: TGTGCCAGCGAGACTGGTGGGACCCAGTACTTC. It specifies CASETGGTQYF.

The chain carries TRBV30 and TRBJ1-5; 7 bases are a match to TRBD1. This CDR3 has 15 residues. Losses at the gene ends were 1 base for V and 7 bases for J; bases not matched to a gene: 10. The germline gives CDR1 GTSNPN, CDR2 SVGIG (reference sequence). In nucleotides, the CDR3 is TGTGCCTGGAGTGCAGACCGGGGACAGACCCAGCCCCAGCATTTT. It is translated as CAWSADRGQTQPQHF.

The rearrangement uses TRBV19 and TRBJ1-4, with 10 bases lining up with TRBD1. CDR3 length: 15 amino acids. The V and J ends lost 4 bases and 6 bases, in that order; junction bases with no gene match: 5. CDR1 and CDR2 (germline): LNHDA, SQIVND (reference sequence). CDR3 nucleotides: TGTGCCAGTAGTAGGGACAGGGGTGCGGATGAAAAACTGTTTTTT. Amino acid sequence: CASSRDRGADEKLFF.

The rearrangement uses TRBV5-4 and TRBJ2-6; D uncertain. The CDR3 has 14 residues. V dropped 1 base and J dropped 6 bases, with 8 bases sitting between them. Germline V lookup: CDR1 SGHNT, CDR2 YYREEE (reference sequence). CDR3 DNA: TGTGCCAGCAGCTTGACTACTGAGGCCAACGTCCTGACTTTC. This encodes CASSLTTEANVLTF.

CDR3 in amino acids: CASSVAAYDQPQHF. CDR3 in DNA: TGTGCCAGTAGTGTAGCAGCATACGATCAGCCCCAGCATTTT. This sequence joins TRBV19 and TRBJ1-5; D remains unclear. The germline CDR1 and CDR2 sequences are LNHDA and SQIVND (reference sequence). Trimming cost V 5 bases and J 5 bases, with 13 bases left between them. The CDR3 has 14 amino acids.

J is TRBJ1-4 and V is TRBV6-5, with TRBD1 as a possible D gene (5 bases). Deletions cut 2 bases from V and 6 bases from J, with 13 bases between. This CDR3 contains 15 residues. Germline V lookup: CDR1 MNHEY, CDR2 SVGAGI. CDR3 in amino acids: CASSYTGTLDEKLFF. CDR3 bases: TGTGCCAGCAGTTACACCGGGACGTTGGATGAAAAACTGTTTTTT.

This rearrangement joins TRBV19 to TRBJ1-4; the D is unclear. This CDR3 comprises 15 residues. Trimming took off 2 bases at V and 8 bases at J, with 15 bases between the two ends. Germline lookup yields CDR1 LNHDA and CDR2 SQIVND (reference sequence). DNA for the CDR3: TGTGCCAGTAGTATATATTCGACTAAGAGGGAAAAACTGTTTTTT. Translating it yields CASSIYSTKREKLFF.

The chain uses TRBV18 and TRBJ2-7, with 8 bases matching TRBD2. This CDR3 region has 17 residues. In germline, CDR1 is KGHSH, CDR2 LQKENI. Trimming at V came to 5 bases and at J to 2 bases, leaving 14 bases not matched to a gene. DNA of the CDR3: TGTGCCAGCTCAGAGTTCGTGGTAGCGGGGAGGCCCTACGAGCAGTACTTC. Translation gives CASSEFVVAGRPYEQYF.

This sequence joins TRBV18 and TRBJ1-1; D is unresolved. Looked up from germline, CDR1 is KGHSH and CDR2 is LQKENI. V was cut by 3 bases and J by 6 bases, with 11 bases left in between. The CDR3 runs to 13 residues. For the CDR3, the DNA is TGTGCCAGCTCACCTCGGGGATCTTCTGAAGCTTTCTTT. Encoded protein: CASSPRGSSEAFF.

The CDR3 DNA reads as TGTGCCATCAGTCCTAGCGGTCCCGGTGGGGAGTTCTTC. It specifies CAISPSGPGGEFF. The chain carries TRBV10-3 and TRBJ2-1, with 7 bases matching TRBD2. J was trimmed by 14 bases and V by 5 bases; bases with no gene match: 12. Per germline, CDR1 ENHRY and CDR2 SYGVKD. This CDR3 is built from 13 residues.

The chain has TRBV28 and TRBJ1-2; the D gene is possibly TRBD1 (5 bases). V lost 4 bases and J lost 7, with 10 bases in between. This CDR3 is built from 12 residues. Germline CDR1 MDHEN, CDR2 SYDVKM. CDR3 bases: TGTGCCAGCAGTTCCTATAGGGGTGGCTACACCTTC. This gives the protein CASSSYRGGYTF.

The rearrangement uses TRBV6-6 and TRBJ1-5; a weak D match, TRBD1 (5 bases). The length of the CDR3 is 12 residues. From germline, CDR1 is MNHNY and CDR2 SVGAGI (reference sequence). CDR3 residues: CATGPTNQPQHF. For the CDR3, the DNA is TGTGCGACGGGACCGACCAATCAGCCCCAGCATTTT.

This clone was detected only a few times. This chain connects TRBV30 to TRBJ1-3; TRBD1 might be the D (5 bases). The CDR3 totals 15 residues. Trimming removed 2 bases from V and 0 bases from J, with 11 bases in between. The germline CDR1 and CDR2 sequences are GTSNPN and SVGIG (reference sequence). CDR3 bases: TGTGCCTGGAGTCCCCCCGGGACCTCTGGAAACACCATATATTTT. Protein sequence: CAWSPPGTSGNTIYF.

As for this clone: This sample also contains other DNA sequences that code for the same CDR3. CDR3 in DNA: TGTGCCAGCTCACCACTAGAGGCCTACGAGCAGTACTTC. It specifies CASSPLEAYEQYF. This chain links TRBV18 with TRBJ2-7; D is uncertain. The CDR3 contains 13 residues. Trimming left V 1 base short and J 2 bases short, with 6 bases between. CDR1 is KGHSH and CDR2 is LQKENI in the germline V gene.

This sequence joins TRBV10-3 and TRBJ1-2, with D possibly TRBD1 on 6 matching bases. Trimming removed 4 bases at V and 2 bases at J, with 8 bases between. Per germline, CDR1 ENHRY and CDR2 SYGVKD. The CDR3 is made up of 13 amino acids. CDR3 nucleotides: TGTGCCATCAGTGGACAGGAGAACTATGGCTACACCTTC. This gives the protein CAISGQENYGYTF.

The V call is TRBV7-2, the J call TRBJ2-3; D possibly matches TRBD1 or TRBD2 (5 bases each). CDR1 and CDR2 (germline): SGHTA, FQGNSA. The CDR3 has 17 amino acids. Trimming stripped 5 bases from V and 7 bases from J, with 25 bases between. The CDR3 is CASSVNRRDVKANTQYF. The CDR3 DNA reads TGTGCCAGCAGCGTTAACAGACGGGACGTTAAAGCGAATACGCAGTATTTT. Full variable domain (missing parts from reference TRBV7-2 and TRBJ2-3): GAGVSQSPSNKVTEKGKDVELRCDPISGHTALYWYRQSLGQGLEFLIYFQGNSAPDKSGLPSDRFSAERTGGSVSTLTIQRTQQEDSAVYLCASSVNRRDVKANTQYFGPGTRLTVL.

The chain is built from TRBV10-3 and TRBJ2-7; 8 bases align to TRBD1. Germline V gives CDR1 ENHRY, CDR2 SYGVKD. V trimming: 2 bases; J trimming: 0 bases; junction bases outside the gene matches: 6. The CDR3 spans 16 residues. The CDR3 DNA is TGTGCCATCAGTGAGCCCGGGACAGGCAGCTCCTACGAGCAGTACTTC. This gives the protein CAISEPGTGSSYEQYF.

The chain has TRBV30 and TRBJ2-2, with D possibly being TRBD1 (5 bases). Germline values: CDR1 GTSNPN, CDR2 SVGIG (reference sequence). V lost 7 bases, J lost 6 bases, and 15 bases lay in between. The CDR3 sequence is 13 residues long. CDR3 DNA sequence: TGTGCCTCTTCAGGGTTTGAGGCCGGGGAGCTGTTTTTT. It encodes CASSGFEAGELFF.